The clone carrying this T cell receptor (beta chain) has a count of ten or more. Its antigen is unknown. Trimming left V 4 bases short and J 0 bases short, with 10 bases between. This CDR3 region has 14 residues. Germline CDR1 is PRHDT and CDR2 is FYEKMQ (reference sequence). The sample is drawn from a study of T cells in Graves' hyperthyroidism and ophthalmopathy. Notes on the study in general: Most clonotypes that expanded in the thyroid above 0.001 also showed up in blood. Ophthalmopathy was model-predicted a median roughly 6.3 months pre-onset.

Ophthalmopathy cases met thresholds of Clinical Activity Score at least 3, NOSPECS grade at least 4 and duration under 3 months. Based on clinical symptoms, serum thyroxine and TRAb, thyroid ultrasound and orbital computed tomography, diagnoses were reached. Amplification of TCR beta CDR3 regions used RNA as the template. The HTBI set primed first-round TCR CDR3 RT-PCR. One entry per CDR3 protein, called by TCRdb with MiXCR from the multiplex PCR reads. The sample shows 330,000 or so distinct CDR3 sequences, 15% to 20% of them seen only once. The sequenced sample was blood. The TCR comes from a woman aged 40 to 50 with Graves' ophthalmopathy. The chain links TRBV13 to TRBJ2-7, with D possibly matching TRBD2 (5 bases). CDR3 protein: CASSSQTSSYEQYF. The CDR3 bases are TGTGCCAGCAGCTCCCAAACTAGCTCCTACGAGCAGTACTTC. Drawing the rest from reference TRBV13 and TRBJ2-7, the complete variable domain is AAGVIQSPRHLIKEKRETATLKCYPIPRHDTVYWYQQGPGQDPQFLISFYEKMQSDKGSIPDRFSAQQFSDYHSELNMSSLELGDSALYFCASSSQTSSYEQYFGPGTRLTVT.